Below are 29 T cell receptor beta chains sequenced from a single sample in a study of identical twins. TCRdb ran MiXCR on the 5' RACE reads and lists one entry per CDR3 protein. In the table there are 1.5 million or so distinct CDR3 sequences, 32% of which are singletons. The sample consisted of cord blood. The receptor source for this set is a newborn girl in good health.

The rearrangement uses TRBV4-2 and TRBJ2-3; 7 bases are shared with TRBD2. CDR1 is LGHNA and CDR2 is YNFKEQ in the germline V gene. The CDR3 totals 15 residues. Trimming took 1 base from V and 9 from J; bases not matched to a gene: 10. The CDR3 DNA reads TGTGCCAGCAGCCAAGCAGCTCTAGCGGCCATGACGCAGTATTTT. Its translation: CASSQAALAAMTQYF.

The genes are TRBV3-1 and TRBJ2-1, with TRBD2 identical over 11 bases. The germline V gene encodes CDR1 LGHDT and CDR2 YNNKEL (reference sequence). V shed 0 bases and J 13 bases; nucleotides not matched to a gene: 14. This CDR3 is 17 amino acids long. CDR3 protein: CASSQDMTSGTSETQFF. CDR3 in DNA: TGTGCCAGCAGCCAAGATATGACTAGCGGGACCTCAGAGACCCAGTTCTTC.

This clonotype was counted once. CDR3 coding DNA: TGTGCCAGCAGTCCCCAACCGACAGTTCATGGCTACACCTTC. Its protein product is CASSPQPTVHGYTF. The chain is built from TRBV6-1 and TRBJ1-2; D is possibly TRBD1 (5 bases). The V end lost 5 bases, the J end lost 6 bases, and 16 bases lay between the germline ends. CDR1 is MNHNS and CDR2 is SASEGT in the germline V gene. This CDR3 is built from 14 residues.

About this clonotype: A much larger clone lies a single base off, so this may be a read error. The rearrangement joins TRBV6-5 to TRBJ1-2, with 10 bases lining up with TRBD1. Trimming at V came to 5 bases and at J to 8 bases, leaving 2 bases not matched to a gene. This CDR3 spans 12 amino acids. In germline, CDR1 is MNHEY, CDR2 SVGAGI. DNA of the CDR3: TGTGCCAGCAGTGGGACAGGGGAAGGCTACACCTTC. This codes for CASSGTGEGYTF.

This clonotype was seen more than once but under ten times. J is TRBJ2-7 and V is TRBV20-1; 10 bases line up with TRBD2. This CDR3 comprises 15 residues. V was clipped by 1 base and J by 2 bases; unmatched bases: 5. Per germline, CDR1 DFQATT and CDR2 SNEGSKA (reference sequence). For the CDR3, the DNA is TGCAGTGCTAGAGCTCCTAGCGGGAGAACCTACGAGCAGTACTTC. This encodes CSARAPSGRTYEQYF.

The rearrangement links TRBV7-9 to TRBJ2-7; 7 positions match TRBD1. J gave up 0 bases and V 1 base, and 6 bases lay outside the gene matches. From germline, CDR1 is SEHNR and CDR2 FQNEAQ (reference sequence). The CDR3 has 16 amino acids. The CDR3 DNA reads as TGTGCCAGCAGCTTAGGGCCCGGACAGGACTCCTACGAGCAGTACTTC. This gives the protein CASSLGPGQDSYEQYF.

This clonotype was picked up a small number of times. The chain employs TRBV21-1 and TRBJ1-2. TRBV21-1 is a pseudogene segment. The CDR3 has 13 amino acids. CDR3 residues: CASSRPPSHGYTF. The CDR3 nucleotides are TGTGCCAGCAGCCGGCCTCCTAGCCATGGCTACACCTTC.

Remarks on this clonotype: This may stem from a read error, because a much larger clone lies one nucleotide away. This sequence joins TRBV13 and TRBJ2-1, with D tentatively TRBD1 or TRBD2 (5 bases each). The V gene's germline CDR1 is PRHDT and CDR2 FYEKMQ (reference sequence). CDR3 length equals 17 residues. Trimming shortened V by 2 bases and J by 13 bases, and 27 bases separated the two germline ends. The chain's CDR3 is CASSLSRGSRERGTQFF. CDR3 DNA: TGTGCCAGCAGCTTATCCCGCGGTTCCAGAGAGAGAGGGACCCAGTTCTTC.

The rearrangement uses TRBV29-1 and TRBJ1-2; D uncertain. Germline CDR1 and CDR2: SQVTM and ANQGSEA. Trimming left V 0 bases short and J 8 bases short, with 7 bases between. The CDR3 extends over 11 amino acids. The CDR3 is CSVEDQRGYTF. In DNA form, the CDR3 reads TGCAGCGTTGAAGATCAAAGGGGCTACACCTTC.

This clonotype occurred a few times. The chain joins TRBV11-2 to TRBJ2-3; TRBD2 might be the D (6 bases). The CDR3 is 16 amino acids. In germline, CDR1 is SGHAT, CDR2 FQNNGV. Trimming cost V 5 bases and J 0 bases, with 15 bases left between them. CDR3 amino acids: CASSLSSVPSTDTQYF. For the CDR3, the DNA is TGTGCCAGCAGCCTATCTAGCGTACCTAGCACAGATACGCAGTATTTT.

This clonotype was seen only a few times. The V gene is TRBV6-4, the J gene TRBJ2-6; 9 bases map to TRBD2. V shed 3 bases and J 2 bases; nucleotides not matched to a gene: 8. The germline gives CDR1 MRHNA, CDR2 SNTAGT. This CDR3 has 18 amino acids. CDR3 sequence: CASSDKVAGETGANVLTF. The DNA of the CDR3 is TGTGCCAGCAGTGATAAGGTAGCGGGAGAAACTGGGGCCAACGTCCTGACTTTC.

The chain uses TRBV3-1 and TRBJ2-4, with TRBD1 matching over 9 bases. Germline values: CDR1 LGHDT, CDR2 YNNKEL (reference sequence). The CDR3 spans 15 residues. V gave up 5 bases and J gave up 5 bases; unmatched junction bases: 7. CDR3 DNA: TGTGCCAGCAGCTATGGACAGGGGATTCAAAACATTCAGTACTTC. Protein: CASSYGQGIQNIQYF.

This clonotype has only a few counts. CDR3 sequence reads: CASSKEGAGIRETQYF. The CDR3 DNA reads TGTGCCAGCAGCAAAGAAGGAGCGGGGATAAGAGAGACCCAGTACTTC. The chain uses TRBV21-1 and TRBJ2-5; whether TRBD2, the table's D call, matches the DNA was not checked. TRBV21-1 is recorded as a pseudogene. This CDR3 spans 16 amino acids.

This chain joins TRBV5-1 and TRBJ2-1; TRBD2 matches at 14 bases. This CDR3 spans 18 amino acids. Germline CDR1 is SGHRS and CDR2 is YFSETQ. With 4 bases clipped from V and 8 bases from J, the junction kept 14 bases outside the gene matches. The DNA for the CDR3 is TGCGCCAGCAGCATGACTAGCGGGGGGGCTCGGATAAGTGATGAGCAGTTCTTC. It codes for CASSMTSGGARISDEQFF.

This chain connects TRBV7-9 to TRBJ1-2, with D unresolved. V was trimmed by 1 base and J by 4 bases, leaving 13 bases between them. The CDR3 is made up of 15 amino acids. From germline, CDR1 is SEHNR and CDR2 FQNEAQ (reference sequence). The CDR3 protein is CASSLVGGAAYGYTF. The CDR3 bases are TGTGCCAGCAGCTTAGTGGGCGGAGCCGCCTATGGCTACACCTTC.

This clonotype appeared once. CDR3 DNA sequence: TGCAGTGCTTTCCGGGACAGGGGTGACGAGCAGTACTTC. Translated, it gives CSAFRDRGDEQYF. The gene calls are TRBV20-1 and TRBJ2-7, with 10 bases lining up with TRBD1. CDR1 is DFQATT, CDR2 SNEGSKA, per germline (reference sequence). The CDR3 contains 13 residues. V was clipped by 5 bases and J by 5 bases; unmatched bases: 6.

The rearrangement joins TRBV5-1 to TRBJ2-1; D is ambiguous. V lost 4 bases and J lost 12, with 23 bases in between. CDR1 SGHRS and CDR2 YFSETQ come from the germline V gene. This CDR3 is 15 amino acids long. The CDR3 protein is CASSTLQTDTDTQFF. The CDR3 DNA follows: TGCGCCAGCAGCACGCTCCAGACCGACACAGATACGCAGTTCTTC.

This clonotype has just one count. J is TRBJ1-5 and V is TRBV30; 10 bases fit TRBD1. Germline CDR1 reads GTSNPN; CDR2 reads SVGIG (reference sequence). The CDR3 spans 13 residues. After removal of 2 bases from V and 7 bases from J, the junction contained 2 bases not matched to a gene. CDR3 DNA sequence: TGTGCCTGGAGTACGACAGGGGGCCAGCCCCAGCATTTT. Protein product: CAWSTTGGQPQHF.

This clonotype turned up a few times. The V and J genes are TRBV4-2 and TRBJ2-5; 11 nucleotides match TRBD2. V was pared by 4 bases and J by 2 bases, with 9 bases of the junction left unmatched. Per the germline V gene, CDR1 is LGHNA and CDR2 is YNFKEQ. The CDR3 spans 17 residues. Here the CDR3 DNA reads TGTGCCAGCAGCCGATTCACTAGCGGGGGCTTGCAAGAGACCCAGTACTTC. Translated: CASSRFTSGGLQETQYF.

This chain links TRBV20-1 with TRBJ1-2; no definite D call. The CDR3 sequence is 9 residues long. The germline V and J ends were trimmed by 3 bases and 8 bases, with 4 bases remaining between them. Germline assignment: CDR1 DFQATT and CDR2 SNEGSKA (reference sequence). The CDR3 DNA follows: TGCAGTGCTAGTCCCGGCTACACCTTC. As protein: CSASPGYTF.

This clonotype occurred a few times. V gene TRBV7-6 combines with J gene TRBJ2-5, with 7 positions matching TRBD1. The germline CDR1 and CDR2 sequences are SGHVS and FNYEAQ. The junction had 9 bases not matched to a gene; V was cut back by 5 bases and J by 9 bases. This CDR3 region has 13 residues. As DNA, the CDR3 is TGTGCCAGCAGCCAGGACAGGAGAGTTTCCCAGTACTTC. Protein: CASSQDRRVSQYF.

This clonotype has only a few counts. The V and J genes are TRBV6-5 and TRBJ2-1; 10 bases line up with TRBD1. This CDR3 spans 16 amino acids. V lost 4 bases to trimming and J lost 0 bases; unmatched junction nucleotides: 3. Looked up from germline, CDR1 is MNHEY and CDR2 is SVGAGI. CDR3 residues: CASSSRTGGSYNEQFF. The DNA for the CDR3 is TGTGCCAGCAGTTCCCGGACAGGGGGCTCCTACAATGAGCAGTTCTTC.

J is TRBJ1-1 and V is TRBV20-1; D remains ambiguous. Germline values: CDR1 DFQATT, CDR2 SNEGSKA (reference sequence). CDR3 length equals 11 residues. Trimming left V 1 base short and J 7 bases short, with 7 bases between. CDR3 nucleotide sequence: TGCAGTGCTAGAGGCAACGGTGAAGCTTTCTTT. The encoded protein is CSARGNGEAFF.

This clonotype has ten or more counts. The chain has TRBV25-1 and TRBJ2-7; TRBD2 matches 7 bases. The length of the CDR3 is 12 residues. Germline lookup yields CDR1 MGHDK and CDR2 SYGVNS. V shed 2 bases, J shed 5 bases, and the junction held 0 bases outside the gene matches. CDR3 residues: CASSERGDEQYF. The DNA for the CDR3 is TGTGCCAGCAGTGAACGGGGGGACGAGCAGTACTTC.

The rearrangement joins TRBV11-3 to TRBJ2-1; D ambiguous. Per the germline V gene, CDR1 is SGHNT and CDR2 is YENEEA. The length of the CDR3 is 17 residues. Trimming stripped 1 base from V and 3 bases from J, with 16 bases between. CDR3 in amino acids: CASSLVGGRPFYNEQFF. CDR3 nucleotide sequence: TGTGCCAGCAGCTTAGTAGGTGGACGACCCTTCTACAATGAGCAGTTCTTC.

The rearrangement joins TRBV11-2 to TRBJ2-1; D remains ambiguous. Germline V gene data show CDR1 as SGHAT and CDR2 as FQNNGV. This CDR3 is 13 amino acids long. The germline V and J ends were trimmed by 1 base and 7 bases, with 8 bases remaining between them. The chain's CDR3 is CASSLAVKNEQFF. In DNA, the CDR3 is TGTGCCAGCAGCTTAGCCGTTAAGAATGAGCAGTTCTTC.

This clonotype was observed a few times. The chain couples TRBV20-1 to TRBJ1-2; 9 positions match TRBD1. Germline values: CDR1 DFQATT, CDR2 SNEGSKA (reference sequence). The CDR3 length is 12 residues. J gave up 7 bases and V 5 bases, and 5 bases lay outside the gene matches. CDR3 bases: TGCAGTGCTCCTCGACAGGGGGGTGGCTACACCTTC. Its protein is CSAPRQGGGYTF.

The CDR3 DNA reads TGCGCCAGCAGCTGGCTACCGGGACTAGCGGGGGTTATCCCTACCTATGAGCAGTTCTTC. This translates into CASSWLPGLAGVIPTYEQFF. This sequence joins TRBV5-1 and TRBJ2-1; 14 bases line up with TRBD2. Trimming removed 3 bases from V and 8 bases from J; junction bases left unmatched: 19. The CDR3 loop spans 20 amino acids. Per the germline V gene, CDR1 is SGHRS and CDR2 is YFSETQ.

The chain is built from TRBV20-1 and TRBJ2-7; tentatively, D is TRBD1 or TRBD2 (5 bases each). V lost 3 bases to trimming and J lost 2 bases, with 20 bases between them. The CDR3 length is 16 residues. CDR1 and CDR2 (germline): DFQATT, SNEGSKA (reference sequence). CDR3 nucleotide sequence: TGCAGTGCTAGTTTCAGCCAATGGGACCGGGCCTACGAGCAGTACTTC. This gives the protein CSASFSQWDRAYEQYF.